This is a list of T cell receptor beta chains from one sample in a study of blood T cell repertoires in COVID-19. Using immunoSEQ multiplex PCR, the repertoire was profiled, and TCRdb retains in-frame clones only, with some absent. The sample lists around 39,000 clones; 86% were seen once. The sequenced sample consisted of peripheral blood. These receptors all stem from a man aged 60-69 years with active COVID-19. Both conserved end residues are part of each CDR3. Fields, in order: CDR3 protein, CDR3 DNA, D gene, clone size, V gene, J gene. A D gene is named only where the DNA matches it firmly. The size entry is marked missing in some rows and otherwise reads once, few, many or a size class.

CDR3: CASSLGGLAGVNEQFF
DNA: TGTGCCAGCAGCTTAGGGGGACTAGCGGGAGTCAATGAGCAGTTCTTC
D: TRBD2
size: .
V: TRBV11-2
J: TRBJ2-1

CDR3: CASSQEIAETQYF
DNA: TGTGCCAGCAGCCAAGAAATAGCTGAGACCCAGTACTTC
D: .
size: .
V: TRBV3-1/TRBV3-2
J: TRBJ2-5

CDR3: CASSKQGDRGETQYF
DNA: TGTGCCAGCAGCAAACAAGGGGACAGGGGGGAGACCCAGTACTTC
D: TRBD1
size: .
V: TRBV11-3
J: TRBJ2-5

CDR3: CASSGGAGNTEAFF
DNA: TGTGCCAGCAGCGGGGGCGCCGGTAACACTGAAGCTTTCTTT
D: .
size: .
V: TRBV5-4
J: TRBJ1-1

CDR3: CASSFRLAGVGSYNEQFF
DNA: TGTGCCAGCAGTTTTCGACTAGCGGGAGTTGGGTCCTACAATGAGCAGTTCTTC
D: TRBD2
size: .
V: TRBV6-2/TRBV6-3
J: TRBJ2-1

CDR3: CASSQVPGRGALTEAFF
DNA: TGTGCCAGCAGCCAAGTACCTGGGCGGGGGGCGCTTACTGAAGCTTTCTTT
D: .
size: .
V: TRBV4-2
J: TRBJ1-1

CDR3: CASRPDRWDEKLFF
DNA: TGTGCCAGTAGACCCGACAGGTGGGATGAAAAACTGTTTTTT
D: .
size: .
V: TRBV19
J: TRBJ1-4

CDR3: CASTTRAFSYEQYF
DNA: TGTGCCAGCACCACCAGGGCTTTCTCCTACGAGCAGTACTTC
D: .
size: .
V: TRBV28
J: TRBJ2-7

CDR3: CASSLEAGEGNEQFF
DNA: TGTGCCAGCAGCTTAGAAGCGGGCGAGGGGAATGAGCAGTTCTTC
D: .
size: .
V: TRBV11-2
J: TRBJ2-1

CDR3: CASSVEGTINRYTF
DNA: TGTGCCAGCAGCGTAGAAGGGACAATAAACCGCTACACCTTC
D: .
size: medium-sized
V: TRBV9
J: TRBJ1-2

CDR3: CASRYQGIMNTEAFF
DNA: TGTGCCAGCAGGTACCAGGGAATCATGAACACTGAAGCTTTCTTT
D: .
size: .
V: TRBV7-2
J: TRBJ1-1

CDR3: CASSRLGENNYGYTF
DNA: TGTGCCAGCAGCCGCCTGGGAGAGAATAACTATGGCTACACCTTC
D: .
size: .
V: TRBV11-2
J: TRBJ1-2

CDR3: CASSSGQSTEAFF
DNA: TGTGCCAGCAGCTCCGGACAGAGCACTGAAGCTTTCTTT
D: .
size: once
V: TRBV6-2/TRBV6-3
J: TRBJ1-1

CDR3: CASSFPSAGELFF
DNA: TGTGCCAGCAGCTTTCCTAGCGCCGGGGAGCTGTTTTTT
D: .
size: .
V: TRBV12-1
J: TRBJ2-2

CDR3: CASSDPGLGAETQYF
DNA: TGTGCCAGCAGCGACCCTGGATTGGGAGCGGAGACCCAGTACTTC
D: .
size: .
V: TRBV5-4
J: TRBJ2-5

CDR3: CASSLFGTEAFF
DNA: TGTGCCAGCAGTTTATTCGGGACAGAAGCTTTCTTT
D: .
size: .
V: TRBV28
J: TRBJ1-1

CDR3: CASSLGQALEAFF
DNA: TGCGCCAGCAGCTTGGGACAGGCCCTTGAAGCTTTCTTT
D: .
size: .
V: TRBV5-1
J: TRBJ1-1

CDR3: CAGERVAGELFF
DNA: TGTGCCGGGGAGCGGGTGGCCGGGGAGCTGTTTTTT
D: .
size: .
V: TRBV6-5
J: TRBJ2-2

CDR3: CASSGSGPPRGEQYF
DNA: TGTGCCAGCAGTGGATCGGGGCCGCCTAGGGGGGAGCAGTACTTC
D: .
size: .
V: TRBV2
J: TRBJ2-7

CDR3: CASSGQGGNQPQHF
DNA: TGTGCCAGCAGCGGACAGGGAGGGAATCAGCCCCAGCATTTT
D: TRBD1
size: .
V: TRBV2
J: TRBJ1-5

CDR3: CASRGQRAYWTEAFF
DNA: TGTGCCAGCCGTGGACAGAGAGCTTATTGGACTGAAGCTTTCTTT
D: .
size: few
V: TRBV7-2
J: TRBJ1-1

CDR3: CAWSVGGDGKPQHF
DNA: TGTGCCTGGAGTGTAGGGGGGGATGGGAAGCCCCAGCATTTT
D: .
size: .
V: TRBV30
J: TRBJ1-5

CDR3: CASSVAGTEREQFF
DNA: TGTGCCAGCTCCGTCGCCGGGACAGAGCGTGAGCAGTTCTTC
D: TRBD1
size: .
V: TRBV18
J: TRBJ2-1

CDR3: CASSPGQVSGANVLTF
DNA: TGTGCCAGCTCACCGGGACAGGTCTCTGGGGCCAACGTCCTGACTTTC
D: TRBD1
size: once
V: TRBV18
J: TRBJ2-6

CDR3: CSVEDELAGGPRETQYF
DNA: TGCAGCGTTGAAGATGAACTAGCGGGAGGGCCAAGGGAGACCCAGTACTTC
D: TRBD2
size: few
V: TRBV29-1
J: TRBJ2-5

CDR3: CASSFREGSQPQHF
DNA: TGTGCCAGCAGCTTTAGGGAGGGAAGTCAGCCCCAGCATTTT
D: .
size: few
V: TRBV7-8
J: TRBJ1-5

CDR3: CATSEQGNTGELFF
DNA: TGTGCCACCAGTGAACAGGGAAACACCGGGGAGCTGTTTTTT
D: .
size: .
V: TRBV24-1
J: TRBJ2-2

CDR3: CASSQDRGIGNTIYF
DNA: TGTGCCAGCAGCCAAGATCGGGGGATTGGAAACACCATATATTTT
D: .
size: .
V: TRBV4-2
J: TRBJ1-3

CDR3: CASSGEGRLGAKNIQYF
DNA: TGTGCCAGCAGTGGGGAGGGTCGGTTGGGGGCCAAAAACATTCAGTACTTC
D: TRBD2
size: .
V: TRBV6-1
J: TRBJ2-4

CDR3: CASSQGGAEGELFF
DNA: TGTGCCAGCAGCCAAGGGGGCGCTGAGGGGGAGCTGTTTTTT
D: .
size: few
V: TRBV3-1/TRBV3-2
J: TRBJ2-2

CDR3: CASSLQRASGTLTDTQYF
DNA: TGTGCCAGCAGCTTGCAACGGGCTAGCGGTACTCTCACAGATACGCAGTATTTT
D: TRBD2
size: .
V: TRBV7-3
J: TRBJ2-3

CDR3: CASTPTGVSGANVLTF
DNA: TGTGCCAGTACCCCGACAGGCGTCTCTGGGGCCAACGTCCTGACTTTC
D: .
size: .
V: TRBV19
J: TRBJ2-6

CDR3: CSANDRANTEAFF
DNA: TGCAGCGCAAACGACAGGGCGAACACTGAAGCTTTCTTT
D: TRBD1
size: .
V: TRBV29-1
J: TRBJ1-1

CDR3: CASSQEALGSFTDTQYF
DNA: TGTGCCAGCAGCCAAGAGGCTCTGGGCTCTTTCACAGATACGCAGTATTTT
D: .
size: .
V: TRBV4-2
J: TRBJ2-3

CDR3: CASSILALSSYNEQFF
DNA: TGTGCCAGTAGTATCTTAGCGTTAAGCTCCTACAATGAGCAGTTCTTC
D: .
size: .
V: TRBV19
J: TRBJ2-1

CDR3: CASSTPSAGETQYF
DNA: TGCGCCAGCAGCACGCCTAGCGCCGGAGAGACCCAGTACTTC
D: .
size: .
V: TRBV5-1
J: TRBJ2-5

CDR3: CATSRGHGREIEETQYF
DNA: TGTGCCACCAGCAGAGGCCATGGGCGGGAGATCGAAGAGACCCAGTACTTC
D: TRBD2
size: few
V: TRBV15
J: TRBJ2-5

CDR3: CASSQDWASAASAVF
DNA: TGTGCCAGCAGCCAAGATTGGGCTTCCGCAGCCTCTGCAGTCTTC
D: .
size: .
V: TRBV3-1/TRBV3-2
J: TRBJ2-1

CDR3: CATRRWTSGRGTDTQYF
DNA: TGTGCCACTCGGCGGTGGACTAGCGGGAGAGGAACAGATACGCAGTATTTT
D: TRBD2
size: .
V: TRBV2
J: TRBJ2-3

CDR3: CASSPGVSGRTDTQYF
DNA: TGTGCCAGCAGCCCCGGGGTGAGCGGGAGGACAGATACGCAGTATTTT
D: TRBD2
size: .
V: TRBV7-6
J: TRBJ2-3

CDR3: CASSLPGGTSYEQYF
DNA: TGTGCCAGCAGTTTGCCAGGCGGGACGTCCTACGAGCAGTACTTC
D: .
size: .
V: TRBV28
J: TRBJ2-7

CDR3: CASMGREGPYNEQFF
DNA: TGTGCCAGCATGGGGCGGGAGGGCCCGTACAATGAGCAGTTCTTC
D: TRBD2
size: .
V: TRBV2
J: TRBJ2-1

CDR3: CASSQGTSNYNEQFF
DNA: TGCGCCAGCAGCCAGGGGACTAGTAACTACAATGAGCAGTTCTTC
D: TRBD2
size: .
V: TRBV5-1
J: TRBJ2-1